A single sample gave rise to the 29 T cell receptor beta chains below, sequenced in a study of blood T cell repertoires in COVID-19. The method was immunoSEQ multiplex PCR; TCRdb's version includes in-frame clones alone and lacks a portion of them. The profile covers 300,000 to 450,000 clones, with 88% appearing a single time and over 1% taken by the ten largest. The material sequenced was PBMCs or T cells enriched from blood (not recorded which). The receptor source for this set is a woman aged 30 to 39 who had been exposed to COVID-19.

This clone was detected only once. J is TRBJ1-1 and V is TRBV28; tentative D call: TRBD1 (6 bases). Deletions cut 4 bases from V and 6 bases from J, with 18 bases between. Germline V gene data show CDR1 as MDHEN and CDR2 as SYDVKM. This CDR3 has 15 residues. CDR3 sequence: CASSSGGGSLSEAFF. DNA for the CDR3: TGTGCCAGCAGTTCTGGGGGCGGCTCACTATCTGAAGCTTTCTTT.

V is TRBV9 and J is TRBJ2-5; TRBD2 matches 9 bases. The CDR3 length is 18 residues. V was pared by 0 bases and J by 5 bases, with 14 bases of the junction left unmatched. Germline CDR1 reads SGDLS; CDR2 reads YYNGEE. Here the CDR3 reads CASSVGASGTQWGETQYF. The CDR3 DNA is TGTGCCAGCAGCGTAGGGGCTAGCGGGACCCAGTGGGGGGAGACCCAGTACTTC. Full variable domain (rest looked up from reference TRBV9 and TRBJ2-5): DSGVTQTPKHLITATGQRVTLRCSPRSGDLSVYWYQQSLDQGLQFLIQYYNGEERAKGNILERFSAQQFPDLHSELNLSSLELGDSALYFCASSVGASGTQWGETQYFGPGTRLLVL.

The rearrangement links TRBV28 to TRBJ2-3; no firm D call. Looked up from germline, CDR1 is MDHEN and CDR2 is SYDVKM. This CDR3 comprises 13 residues. V was trimmed by 2 bases and J by 1 base, leaving 4 bases between them. The CDR3 is CASSLPGTDTQYF. The CDR3 nucleotides read TGTGCCAGCAGTTTACCAGGCACAGATACGCAGTATTTT.

CDR3 in DNA: TGTGCCAGCAGTTTCGAGGGCCTACTGGCCCAGCATTTT. This translates into CASSFEGLLAQHF. The chain combines TRBV12-3 or TRBV12-4 with TRBJ1-5; D not certain. CDR3 length: 13 amino acids. V lost 3 bases to trimming and J lost 11 bases, with 14 bases between them.

On this clone itself: Other DNA sequences in the sample encode the same CDR3. The chain uses TRBV27 and TRBJ1-1; D not resolved. The CDR3 length is 12 residues. V lost 0 bases and J 8 bases, leaving 7 bases between the germline ends. The germline V gene encodes CDR1 MNHEY and CDR2 SMNVEV (reference sequence). This CDR3 is CASSLSGREAFF. CDR3 bases: TGTGCCAGCAGTTTATCGGGCAGGGAAGCTTTCTTT.

The count of this clone is one. The chain uses TRBV6-6 and TRBJ2-7; perhaps TRBD2 as D (6 bases). There are 14 residues in the CDR3. The germline V gene encodes CDR1 MNHNY and CDR2 SVGAGI (reference sequence). V was shortened by 8 bases and J by 0 bases, with 14 bases between the two germline ends. The CDR3: CASLLGGPSYEQYF. Here the CDR3 DNA reads TGTGCCAGCCTCCTGGGAGGACCCTCCTACGAGCAGTACTTC.

The chain has TRBV7-8 and TRBJ2-7, with D perhaps TRBD2 (6 bases). Trimming took off 3 bases at V and 4 bases at J, with 22 bases between the two ends. From germline, CDR1 is SGHVS and CDR2 FQNEAQ. CDR3 length: 17 residues. The CDR3 DNA reads TGTGCCAGCAGCTTTCCGACCGCGGGGCTAGCTCGGTACGAGCAGTACTTC. Encoded protein: CASSFPTAGLARYEQYF. The full variable domain, its missing parts supplied by reference TRBV7-8 and TRBJ2-7, is GAGVSQSPRYKVAKRGQDVALRCDPISGHVSLFWYQQALGQGPEFLTYFQNEAQLDKSGLPSDRFFAERPEGSVSTLKIQRTQQEDSAVYLCASSFPTAGLARYEQYFGPGTRLTVT.

Only one count was recorded for this clone. This chain connects TRBV5-1 to TRBJ2-3; TRBD1 matches 8 bases. Germline lookup yields CDR1 SGHRS and CDR2 YFSETQ. The CDR3 contains 14 residues. The junction had 8 bases not matched to a gene; V was cut back by 7 bases and J by 4 bases. The CDR3 loop is CASHLLQGADTQYF. The CDR3 nucleotides read TGCGCCAGCCATTTGCTACAGGGGGCAGATACGCAGTATTTT.

This chain connects TRBV5-6 to TRBJ2-7; D remains unclear. Trimming took off 2 bases at V and 0 bases at J, with 12 bases between the two ends. The CDR3 sequence is 15 residues long. Germline CDR1 and CDR2: SGHDT and YYEEEE. The CDR3 nucleotides are TGTGCCAGCAGCTTATCAGGTCTACCCTCCTACGAGCAGTACTTC. This sequence encodes CASSLSGLPSYEQYF.

The V and J genes are TRBV19 and TRBJ1-3; D unresolved. Trimming removed 7 bases at V and 0 bases at J, with 13 bases between. The CDR3 has 15 residues. Per the germline V gene, CDR1 is LNHDA and CDR2 is SQIVND (reference sequence). The CDR3 DNA sequence: TGTGCCAGTAAGTCGGGAGGATACTCTGGAAACACCATATATTTT. It yields the protein CASKSGGYSGNTIYF.

The genes are TRBV7-9 and TRBJ1-4; D possibly corresponds to TRBD1 (5 bases). The CDR3 sequence is 14 residues long. V lost 1 base and J lost 6, with 9 bases in between. The germline gives CDR1 SEHNR, CDR2 FQNEAQ (reference sequence). The CDR3 loop is CASSLVQDHEKLFF. As DNA, the CDR3 is TGTGCCAGCAGCTTAGTACAGGACCATGAAAAACTGTTTTTT. Full variable domain (missing parts from reference TRBV7-9 and TRBJ1-4): DTGVSQNPRHKITKRGQNVTFRCDPISEHNRLYWYRQTLGQGPEFLTYFQNEAQLEKSRLLSDRFSAERPKGSFSTLEIQRTEQGDSAMYLCASSLVQDHEKLFFGSGTQLSVL.

V gene TRBV19 combines with J gene TRBJ2-5; a weak D match, TRBD1 (6 bases). This CDR3 is 16 amino acids long. The V and J ends lost 0 bases and 5 bases respectively, with 16 bases between them. Germline values: CDR1 LNHDA, CDR2 SQIVND (reference sequence). The CDR3 loop is CASSIEGARSGETQYF. CDR3 nucleotide sequence: TGTGCCAGTAGTATAGAGGGGGCCCGGAGTGGGGAGACCCAGTACTTC.

The rearrangement joins TRBV18 to TRBJ2-4; 7 bases line up with TRBD1. This CDR3 is 15 amino acids long. Germline CDR1 is KGHSH and CDR2 is LQKENI. Germline trimming cut 1 base from V and 3 bases from J; bases unmatched to any gene: 3. CDR3 sequence (DNA): TGTGCCAGCTCACCACGAGACAGGGTCAAAAACATTCAGTACTTC. This translates into CASSPRDRVKNIQYF.

This rearrangement joins TRBV27 to TRBJ1-4; TRBD1 matches at 7 bases. The length of the CDR3 is 14 residues. Trimming at V came to 6 bases and at J to 3 bases, leaving 4 bases not matched to a gene. Per germline, CDR1 MNHEY and CDR2 SMNVEV (reference sequence). CDR3 DNA: TGTGCCAGCAGCCCGGGACAGTCTAATGAAAAACTGTTTTTT. Its translation: CASSPGQSNEKLFF.

The chain employs TRBV7-9 and TRBJ1-1; D is possibly TRBD1 (6 bases). The CDR3 extends over 13 amino acids. Germline lookup yields CDR1 SEHNR and CDR2 FQNEAQ (reference sequence). Trimming removed 3 bases at V and 7 bases at J, with 12 bases between. The CDR3 loop reads CASSFADRFEAFF. CDR3 in DNA: TGTGCCAGCAGCTTCGCTGACAGGTTTGAAGCTTTCTTT.

This chain links TRBV27 with TRBJ2-7; D gene ambiguous. Trimming took off 3 bases at V and 5 bases at J, with 5 bases between the two ends. Per germline, CDR1 MNHEY and CDR2 SMNVEV (reference sequence). The CDR3 spans 11 residues. The CDR3 DNA follows: TGTGCCAGCAGTTTTAATCACGAGCAGTACTTC. Translation gives CASSFNHEQYF.

The rearrangement links TRBV2 to TRBJ1-3, with TRBD1 identical over 10 bases. The CDR3 totals 17 residues. From germline, CDR1 is SNHLY and CDR2 FYNNEI. V gave up 8 bases and J gave up 3 bases; unmatched junction bases: 13. The CDR3 loop reads CASHPGQGNPFGNTIYF. CDR3 bases: TGTGCCAGCCACCCGGGACAGGGGAATCCATTTGGAAACACCATATATTTT.

The rearrangement uses TRBV6-1 and TRBJ2-7; tentative D call: TRBD2 (6 bases). Germline V gene lookup returns CDR1 MNHNS and CDR2 SASEGT. This CDR3 region has 23 residues. V was trimmed by 0 bases and J by 2 bases, leaving 35 bases between them. This chain's CDR3 is CASSEASVLSRGLRAWGTYEQYF. As DNA, the CDR3 is TGTGCCAGCAGTGAAGCTAGTGTACTTAGTCGGGGACTCCGAGCATGGGGAACCTACGAGCAGTACTTC.

This sequence joins TRBV19 and TRBJ1-5; 9 nucleotides align to TRBD1. The germline V gene encodes CDR1 LNHDA and CDR2 SQIVND (reference sequence). Trimming took 4 bases from V and 6 from J; bases not matched to a gene: 4. The CDR3 loop spans 14 amino acids. The CDR3 region has the DNA TGTGCCAGTAGTACCACAGGGGGCAGTCAGCCCCAGCATTTT. Translation gives CASSTTGGSQPQHF. Based on the CDR3 plus reference TRBV19 and TRBJ1-5, the full variable domain is DGGITQSPKYLFRKEGQNVTLSCEQNLNHDAMYWYRQDPGQGLRLIYYSQIVNDFQKGDIAEGYSVSREKKESFPLTVTSAQKNPTAFYLCASSTTGGSQPQHFGDGTRLSIL.

V is TRBV5-1 and J is TRBJ2-5; the match to TRBD1 covers 7 bases. This CDR3 has 15 amino acids. Germline V CDR1 and CDR2: SGHRS, YFSETQ. After removal of 0 bases from V and 2 bases from J, the junction contained 4 bases not matched to a gene. The CDR3: CASSLAQGQQETQYF. In DNA form, the CDR3 reads TGCGCCAGCAGCTTGGCCCAGGGACAGCAAGAGACCCAGTACTTC.

CDR3 amino acids: CASCPREWMNEQFF. For the CDR3, the DNA is TGTGCCAGCTGCCCGCGGGAGTGGATGAATGAGCAGTTCTTC. The chain combines TRBV11-3 with TRBJ2-1; 7 nucleotides align to TRBD2. The CDR3 loop spans 14 amino acids. The V gene end was trimmed by 8 bases and the J gene end by 7 bases; junction bases not matched to a gene: 11. The germline CDR1 and CDR2 sequences are SGHNT and YENEEA.

This chain connects TRBV7-8 to TRBJ2-5, with 13 positions matching TRBD2. Germline V gene sequence: CDR1 SGHVS, CDR2 FQNEAQ. There are 16 residues in the CDR3. Trimming removed 6 bases from V and 4 bases from J; junction bases left unmatched: 8. CDR3 residues: CASRSTSGRARETQYF. CDR3 nucleotide sequence: TGTGCCAGCAGAAGTACTAGCGGGAGGGCCAGAGAGACCCAGTACTTC. Combining the CDR3 with reference TRBV7-8 and TRBJ2-5 gives the whole variable domain GAGVSQSPRYKVAKRGQDVALRCDPISGHVSLFWYQQALGQGPEFLTYFQNEAQLDKSGLPSDRFFAERPEGSVSTLKIQRTQQEDSAVYLCASRSTSGRARETQYFGPGTRLLVL.

This rearrangement joins TRBV28 to TRBJ2-5; 8 bases fit TRBD2. V was pared by 3 bases and J by 5 bases, with 8 bases of the junction left unmatched. The CDR3 covers 15 residues. Germline CDR1 is MDHEN and CDR2 is SYDVKM. DNA of the CDR3: TGTGCCAGCAGTTTCCGGGAGGGCGTAAGGGAGACCCAGTACTTC. Translated, it gives CASSFREGVRETQYF.

Here the CDR3 reads CASSDSNSAQGHEQFF. The DNA for the CDR3 is TGTGCCAGCAGTGACTCGAATTCCGCGCAGGGGCATGAGCAGTTCTTC. The chain couples TRBV6-4 to TRBJ2-1, with D maybe TRBD1 (6 bases). CDR1 MRHNA and CDR2 SNTAGT come from the germline V gene. Trimming took off 0 bases at V and 8 bases at J, with 17 bases between the two ends. This CDR3 contains 16 residues.

V and J are TRBV11-3 and TRBJ2-7; 8 bases align to TRBD2. This CDR3 has 14 amino acids. V dropped 5 bases and J dropped 2; count of bases not matched to a gene: 5. Per the germline V gene, CDR1 is SGHNT and CDR2 is YENEEA. CDR3 region: CASSRTGGAYEQYF. In DNA form, the CDR3 reads TGTGCCAGCAGCAGGACGGGAGGGGCCTACGAGCAGTACTTC.

The chain combines TRBV5-1 with TRBJ2-5, with D unresolved. Germline V gene sequence: CDR1 SGHRS, CDR2 YFSETQ. The CDR3 length is 15 residues. Trimming removed 0 bases at V and 5 bases at J, with 14 bases between. DNA of the CDR3: TGCGCCAGCAGCTTGGTTCCGGAGCAGTCGGAGACCCAGTACTTC. Translated, it gives CASSLVPEQSETQYF.

V is TRBV3-1 (or the pseudogene TRBV3-2) and J is TRBJ2-7, with 11 bases that match TRBD2. This CDR3 is 15 amino acids long. Trimming cost V 5 bases and J 4 bases; bases outside gene matches: 7. Germline V lookup: CDR1 LGHDT, CDR2 YNNKEL (reference sequence). The CDR3, as DNA: TGTGCCAGCAGCGTAAAACTAGCGGGAGCGTACGAGCAGTACTTC. Its translation is CASSVKLAGAYEQYF.

The rearrangement links TRBV25-1 to TRBJ1-5; 8 bases map to TRBD1. This CDR3 comprises 14 residues. V was pared by 4 bases and J by 7 bases, with 6 bases of the junction left unmatched. CDR1 and CDR2 (germline): MGHDK, SYGVNS. The CDR3 DNA sequence: TGTGCCAGCAGTGCGACAGGGGTTTGGCAGCCCCAGCATTTT. Protein product: CASSATGVWQPQHF.

This clone was observed a single time. The chain has TRBV7-2 and TRBJ1-5; the D gene is possibly TRBD1 (6 bases). Trimming took off 4 bases at V and 5 bases at J, with 9 bases between the two ends. The CDR3 totals 13 residues. From germline, CDR1 is SGHTA and CDR2 FQGNSA. The CDR3 coding sequence is TGTGCCAGCAGCTCACAGGGAGATCAGCCCCAGCATTTT. It specifies CASSSQGDQPQHF.